This T cell receptor (beta chain) stems from a study of T-cell reconstitution after alpha-beta-depleted transplantation in children. This clonotype was found many times. V lost 1 base, J lost 0 bases, and 10 bases lay in between. Germline V gene lookup returns CDR1 DFQATT and CDR2 SNEGSKA (reference sequence). CDR3 length: 14 residues. Molecular barcoding with unique molecular identifiers was used for the TCRbeta library. TCRdb analysed the PCR reads with MiXCR anew, one entry per CDR3 protein. This sample yields 150,000 to 250,000 distinct CDR3 sequences, of which less than 15% are seen a single time; about 13% belongs to the top ten.

The chain is built from TRBV20-1 and TRBJ2-7; D remains unclear. The sequencing here drew on PBMCs from the stem cell graft donor, taken from the stem cell graft. This clonotype was obtained from a human donor who donated a stem cell graft to a child with acute lymphoblastic leukemia. The CDR3 protein is CSARVGSSSYEQYF. CDR3 DNA sequence: TGCAGTGCTAGAGTCGGGTCAAGCTCCTACGAGCAGTACTTC.